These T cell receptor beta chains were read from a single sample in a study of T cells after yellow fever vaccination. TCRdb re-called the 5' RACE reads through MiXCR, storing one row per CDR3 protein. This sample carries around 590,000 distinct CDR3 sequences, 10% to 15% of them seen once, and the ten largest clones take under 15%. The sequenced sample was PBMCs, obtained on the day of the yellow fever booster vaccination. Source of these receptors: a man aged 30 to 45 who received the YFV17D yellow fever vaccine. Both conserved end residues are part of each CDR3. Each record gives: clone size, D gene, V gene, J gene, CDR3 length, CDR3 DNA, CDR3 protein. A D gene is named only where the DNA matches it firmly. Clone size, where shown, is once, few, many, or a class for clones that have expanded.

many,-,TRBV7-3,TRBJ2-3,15,TGTGCCAGCAGCCCCCAAGCCCTTGCAACAGATACGCAGTATTTT,CASSPQALATDTQYF
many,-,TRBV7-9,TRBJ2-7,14,TGTGCCAGCAGCTTAGTAAGGGGCCTAGACGAGCAGTACTTC,CASSLVRGLDEQYF
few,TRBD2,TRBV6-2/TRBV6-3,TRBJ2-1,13,TGTGCCAGCAATAACGCGGGAGACAATGAGCAGTTCTTC,CASNNAGDNEQFF
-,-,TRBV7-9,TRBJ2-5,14,TGTGCCAGCAGCTTAGTGCTCGGGTTGGAGACCCAGTACTTC,CASSLVLGLETQYF
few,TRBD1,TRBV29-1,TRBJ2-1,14,TGCAGCGTTGGACAGGGGACAATAAACAATGAGCAGTTCTTC,CSVGQGTINNEQFF
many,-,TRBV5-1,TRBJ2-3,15,TGCGCCAGCAGCTCCTGGACAGAATTCACAGATACGCAGTATTTT,CASSSWTEFTDTQYF
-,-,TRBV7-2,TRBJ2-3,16,TGTGCCAGCAGCTTAGAGTCAGCTAGTGTTGCAGATACGCAGTATTTT,CASSLESASVADTQYF
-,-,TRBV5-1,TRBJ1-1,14,TGCGCCAGCACCGACCCTGTCCTATCCACTGAAGCTTTCTTT,CASTDPVLSTEAFF
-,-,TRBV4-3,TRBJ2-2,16,TGCGCCAGCAGCCAAGAAACAACTCCACTCACCGGGGAGCTGTTTTTT,CASSQETTPLTGELFF
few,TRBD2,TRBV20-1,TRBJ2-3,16,TGCAGTGCTCTAGGGACTAGCGGGATGGGGGCAGATACGCAGTATTTT,CSALGTSGMGADTQYF
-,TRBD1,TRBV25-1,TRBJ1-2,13,TGTGCCAGCAGCGCGGGACAGTTCTATGGCTACACCTTC,CASSAGQFYGYTF
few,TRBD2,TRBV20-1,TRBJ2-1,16,TGCAGTGCTAGAGTTGGCGGGAGGTACTCCTACAATGAGCAGTTCTTC,CSARVGGRYSYNEQFF
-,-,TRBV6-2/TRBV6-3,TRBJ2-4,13,TGTGCCAGCAGCCATCTCTACGCGGACACTCAGTACTTC,CASSHLYADTQYF
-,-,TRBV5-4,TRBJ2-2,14,TGTGCCAGCAGCCCATCACGTTTCACCGGGGAGCTGTTTTTT,CASSPSRFTGELFF
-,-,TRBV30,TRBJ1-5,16,TGTGCCTGGAGCCTTCAGTGGGGAAATAGCAATCAGCCCCAGCATTTT,CAWSLQWGNSNQPQHF
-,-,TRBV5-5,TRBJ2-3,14,TGTGCCAGCAGCTTGCCTGGGGGCCCAGATACGCAGTATTTT,CASSLPGGPDTQYF
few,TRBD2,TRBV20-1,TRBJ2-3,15,TGCAGTGCTAGATCTAGCGGGAGGGGCACAGATACGCAGTATTTT,CSARSSGRGTDTQYF
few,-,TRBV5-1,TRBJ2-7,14,TGCGCCAGTCAGAGGAGGACGGACGGTGGGGAGCAGTACTTC,CASQRRTDGGEQYF
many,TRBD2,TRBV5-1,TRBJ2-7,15,TGCGCCAGCAGCCCGCAACTAGCGCCGACCTACGAGCAGTACTTC,CASSPQLAPTYEQYF
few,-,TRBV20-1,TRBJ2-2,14,TGCAGTGCTAGCGCCACGCCAGGCACCGGGGAGCTGTTTTTT,CSASATPGTGELFF
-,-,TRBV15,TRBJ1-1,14,TGTGCCACCAGCCATCCGGGGGCGCAGGTTGAAGCTTTCTTT,CATSHPGAQVEAFF
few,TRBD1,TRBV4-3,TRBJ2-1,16,TGCGCCAGCAGCCAGGACGGACAGGGGAGATACAATGAGCAGTTCTTC,CASSQDGQGRYNEQFF